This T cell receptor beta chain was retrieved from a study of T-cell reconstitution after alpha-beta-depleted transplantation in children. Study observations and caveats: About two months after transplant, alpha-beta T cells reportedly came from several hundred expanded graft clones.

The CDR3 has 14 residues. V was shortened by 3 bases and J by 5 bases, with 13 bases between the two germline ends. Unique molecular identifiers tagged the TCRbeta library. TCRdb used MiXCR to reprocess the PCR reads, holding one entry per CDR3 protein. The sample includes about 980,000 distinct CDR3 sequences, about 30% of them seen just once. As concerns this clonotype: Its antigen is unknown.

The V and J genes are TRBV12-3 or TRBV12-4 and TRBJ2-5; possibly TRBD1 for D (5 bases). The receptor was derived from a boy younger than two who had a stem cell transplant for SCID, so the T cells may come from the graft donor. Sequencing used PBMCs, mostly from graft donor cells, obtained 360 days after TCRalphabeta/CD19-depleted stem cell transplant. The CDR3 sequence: CASSLRTIRETQYF. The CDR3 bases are TGTGCCAGCAGTTTGAGGACAATCCGGGAGACCCAGTACTTC.